Presented here are 11 T cell receptor beta chains from one specimen sequenced in a study of CXCR3-negative and CXCR3-positive naive CD8 T cells (dated by TCRdb to the late 2010s). The sequencer listed for this sample is NextSeq 550. The Human TCR Profiling Kit (MiLaboratory) was used to make UMI-labeled 5' RACE TRB cDNA libraries. Based on TCRdb reprocessing of the reads, there is one entry per CDR3 protein sequence, and DNA is missing. This sample's table has entries for around 160,000 distinct CDR3 sequences. Over 0.25% of the sample rests with the top ten. The antigens for these receptors are not known. The paper's findings and limits, for the study overall: Compared with CXCR3-negative naive cells, CXCR3-positive naive cells had TRB CDR3s with higher hydrophobicity (lower Kidera factor 4), lower energy, and higher strength and volume indices.

The sequencing input was naive CXCR3+ CD8+ T cells from blood. The label giving this sample's cell subset or site can be read as: CD45RO-CCR7+CD27+CD95- naive CD8+ T cells expressing CXCR3 (TNR3+). The source is a human donor in good health. Some clones in this sample may be carry-over from other donors' samples.

V and J are TRBV7-3 and TRBJ2-1. Germline CDR1 SGHTA, CDR2 FQGTGA. The length of the CDR3 is 14 residues. CDR3 sequence reads: CASSLQPPNNEQFF.

The rearrangement joins TRBV5-6 to TRBJ2-7; TCRdb's D call of TRBD1 is untestable without DNA. The CDR3 totals 14 residues. Germline loops: CDR1 SGHDT, CDR2 YYEEEE. The CDR3 sequence is CASSFGRGKHEQYF.

V is TRBV7-2 and J is TRBJ2-5; checking the TCRdb D call of TRBD2 is not possible without DNA. CDR3 length equals 16 residues. Germline V CDR1 and CDR2: SGHTA, FQGNSA. The CDR3 loop reads CASSPTSLANQETQYF.

The chain recombines TRBV11-2 with TRBJ2-3; TCRdb returns TRBD2, unconfirmable since there is no DNA. CDR3 length: 15 residues. Germline V CDR1 and CDR2: SGHAT, FQNNGV. The CDR3 region is CASSDRVSYTDTQYF.

The V gene is TRBV29-1, the J gene TRBJ2-7. From germline, CDR1 is SQVTM and CDR2 ANQGSEA. The CDR3 loop spans 13 amino acids. The CDR3 sequence is CSVEGGELYEQYF.

The genes are TRBV7-2 and TRBJ2-3; without DNA, the TCRdb call of TRBD1 cannot be checked. The CDR3 covers 15 residues. Germline values: CDR1 SGHTA, CDR2 FQGNSA. The CDR3 is CASSPEGGAGDTQYF.

V usage is TRBV29-1 and J usage is TRBJ2-1; TCRdb calls TRBD1, which cannot be checked without DNA. Germline CDR1 SQVTM, CDR2 ANQGSEA. The CDR3 consists of 14 residues. CDR3 amino acids: CSVEIGGGAPEQFF.

This sequence joins TRBV15 and TRBJ2-7. Germline loops: CDR1 LNHNV, CDR2 YYDKDF (reference sequence). CDR3 length: 14 amino acids. CDR3 amino acids: CATSRVESSYEQYF.

This chain connects TRBV7-9 to TRBJ2-1; TCRdb names TRBD1, which stays unverified in the absence of DNA. This CDR3 comprises 16 residues. Germline V gene lookup returns CDR1 SEHNR and CDR2 FQNEAQ (reference sequence). CDR3: CASSPLSGTAYNEQLF.

The chain carries TRBV14 and TRBJ2-7. CDR1 and CDR2 (germline): SGHDN, FVKESK. CDR3 length equals 14 residues. The chain's CDR3 is CASSQAAGLYEQYF. Drawing the rest from reference TRBV14 and TRBJ2-7, the complete variable domain is EAGVTQFPSHSVIEKGQTVTLRCDPISGHDNLYWYRRVMGKEIKFLLHFVKESKQDESGMPNNRFLAERTGGTYSTLKVQPAELEDSGVYFCASSQAAGLYEQYFGPGTRLTVT.

The chain carries TRBV28 and TRBJ2-3; TCRdb outputs TRBD1, but without DNA this stays unchecked. The CDR3 has 14 residues. Looked up from germline, CDR1 is MDHEN and CDR2 is SYDVKM. CDR3 residues: CASSTIRGTDTQYF.